The rows below give T cell receptor beta chains drawn from one sample of a study of Ad26.COV2.S vaccination and SARS-CoV-2 variants. Some clones are missing from TCRdb's copy, which holds only in-frame ones; the method was immunoSEQ multiplex PCR. The sample lists fewer than 500,000 clones; roughly 91% were seen once. This sample comprised peripheral blood, obtained in a trial of Ad26.COV2.S vaccine versus placebo. These receptors all come from a person aged 18-65 years who received the Ad26.COV2.S COVID-19 vaccine or a placebo. Each CDR3 is given with its conserved first and last residue. Each record gives: J gene, D gene, clone size, V gene, CDR3 DNA, CDR3 protein. A D gene is named only where the DNA matches it firmly. Not all rows give a size; the values are once, few, many and, for expanded clones, a class.

j_call: TRBJ2-2
d_call: TRBD2
clone_size: -
v_call: TRBV5-4
cdr3_nt: TGTGCCAGCAGCTCGGGACTACAGGGCCGGGGGGGCACCGGGGAGCTGTTTTTT
cdr3_aa: CASSSGLQGRGGTGELFF

j_call: TRBJ1-2
d_call: -
clone_size: -
v_call: TRBV7-2
cdr3_nt: TGTGCCAGCAGCTCCCCCCAACGTCTTACGTTTAGCTACACCTTC
cdr3_aa: CASSSPQRLTFSYTF

j_call: TRBJ2-1
d_call: TRBD2
clone_size: -
v_call: TRBV20-1
cdr3_nt: TGCAGTGCAAGTAGGACTAGCGGGAGAGACTACAATGAGCAGTTCTTC
cdr3_aa: CSASRTSGRDYNEQFF

j_call: TRBJ2-1
d_call: -
clone_size: -
v_call: TRBV7-8
cdr3_nt: TGTGCCAGCAGCTTATTGGAGCGTATAAGGGGCGATGAGCAGTTCTTC
cdr3_aa: CASSLLERIRGDEQFF

j_call: TRBJ2-5
d_call: -
clone_size: -
v_call: TRBV6-2/TRBV6-3
cdr3_nt: TGTGCCAGCAGTTACAGCGCTAGTCGGGCCCAAGAGACCCAGTACTTC
cdr3_aa: CASSYSASRAQETQYF

j_call: TRBJ1-2
d_call: TRBD1
clone_size: -
v_call: TRBV9
cdr3_nt: TGTGCCAGCAGCAAAGACAGGGACGCGAACTATGGCTACACCTTC
cdr3_aa: CASSKDRDANYGYTF

j_call: TRBJ1-5
d_call: -
clone_size: -
v_call: TRBV10-3
cdr3_nt: TGTGCCATCAAAAGGGACGGCAATCAGCCCCAGCATTTT
cdr3_aa: CAIKRDGNQPQHF

j_call: TRBJ2-6
d_call: -
clone_size: once
v_call: TRBV2
cdr3_nt: TGTGCCAGCAGCTACACAGGGGCCAACGTCCTGACTTTC
cdr3_aa: CASSYTGANVLTF

j_call: TRBJ1-1
d_call: TRBD1
clone_size: once
v_call: TRBV6-5
cdr3_nt: TGTGCCAGCAGTTACCCGGGACAGGGGAACACTGAAGCTTTCTTT
cdr3_aa: CASSYPGQGNTEAFF

j_call: TRBJ1-1
d_call: TRBD1
clone_size: -
v_call: TRBV18
cdr3_nt: TGTGCCAGCTCACCAAGGGACAGGGTTTACATGAACACTGAAGCTTTCTTT
cdr3_aa: CASSPRDRVYMNTEAFF

j_call: TRBJ2-6
d_call: -
clone_size: -
v_call: TRBV15
cdr3_nt: TGTGCCACCAGCAGAGATGGTTCTGGGGCCAACGTCCTGACTTTC
cdr3_aa: CATSRDGSGANVLTF

j_call: TRBJ2-5
d_call: -
clone_size: -
v_call: TRBV7-9
cdr3_nt: TGTGCCAGCAGCTTTTCGACAGCCCAAGAGACCCAGTACTTC
cdr3_aa: CASSFSTAQETQYF

j_call: TRBJ2-5
d_call: -
clone_size: -
v_call: TRBV4-1
cdr3_nt: TGCGCCAGCAGCCACGAAGATACCGGACTACGTCAAGAGACCCAGTACTTC
cdr3_aa: CASSHEDTGLRQETQYF

j_call: TRBJ2-1
d_call: TRBD2
clone_size: -
v_call: TRBV10-3
cdr3_nt: TGTGCCAGCGGCGGGGAGGGTGGTGGTGAGCAGTTCTTC
cdr3_aa: CASGGEGGGEQFF

j_call: TRBJ1-2
d_call: TRBD1
clone_size: -
v_call: TRBV6-2/TRBV6-3
cdr3_nt: TGTGCCAGCAGTTACCCAGGGACAGGCACCTATGGCTACACCTTC
cdr3_aa: CASSYPGTGTYGYTF

j_call: TRBJ1-1
d_call: -
clone_size: -
v_call: TRBV10-3
cdr3_nt: TGTGCCATCGGAGAGGGAGTGGCCACTGAAGCTTTCTTT
cdr3_aa: CAIGEGVATEAFF

j_call: TRBJ2-7
d_call: -
clone_size: -
v_call: TRBV27
cdr3_nt: TGTGCCAGCAGCATCTCGCTCGGCACCGGGCAGTACTTC
cdr3_aa: CASSISLGTGQYF

j_call: TRBJ2-7
d_call: -
clone_size: -
v_call: TRBV6-1
cdr3_nt: TGTGCCAGCAGTGAAATCATTACTCTGGAGTACTTC
cdr3_aa: CASSEIITLEYF

j_call: TRBJ1-2
d_call: -
clone_size: -
v_call: TRBV28
cdr3_nt: TGTGCCAGCAGCATGGACAGTCGCCTGATGGGCTACACCTTC
cdr3_aa: CASSMDSRLMGYTF

j_call: TRBJ2-7
d_call: -
clone_size: -
v_call: TRBV3-1/TRBV3-2
cdr3_nt: TGTGCCAGCAGCCAAGATCTAAGGACCTGGCTTTACGAGCAGTACTTC
cdr3_aa: CASSQDLRTWLYEQYF

j_call: TRBJ2-5
d_call: -
clone_size: -
v_call: TRBV5-1
cdr3_nt: TGCGCCAGCAGGGGATTATCGGGACGGATACAAGAGACCCAGTACTTC
cdr3_aa: CASRGLSGRIQETQYF

j_call: TRBJ2-5
d_call: -
clone_size: -
v_call: TRBV24-1
cdr3_nt: TGTGCCACCAGTGACAAGCAAGAGACCCAGTACTTC
cdr3_aa: CATSDKQETQYF

j_call: TRBJ1-4
d_call: TRBD1
clone_size: -
v_call: TRBV5-1
cdr3_nt: TGCGCCAGCAGCCCTTCTAAGGACAGGGCAAGTGAAAAACTGTTTTTT
cdr3_aa: CASSPSKDRASEKLFF

j_call: TRBJ2-5
d_call: TRBD2
clone_size: -
v_call: TRBV5-4
cdr3_nt: TGTGCCAGCAGCTTGGATTCGGGAGGGACCCAGTACTTC
cdr3_aa: CASSLDSGGTQYF

j_call: TRBJ2-2
d_call: -
clone_size: -
v_call: TRBV7-3
cdr3_nt: TGTGCCAGCAGCCTGTCCGGGGAGCTGTTTTTT
cdr3_aa: CASSLSGELFF

j_call: TRBJ2-3
d_call: -
clone_size: once
v_call: TRBV28
cdr3_nt: TGTGCCAGCAGTTCCCCCAGCGGATCTAGCACAGATACGCAGTATTTT
cdr3_aa: CASSSPSGSSTDTQYF

j_call: TRBJ2-1
d_call: -
clone_size: -
v_call: TRBV4-3
cdr3_nt: TGCGCCAGCAGCCAAGACGAATATGAGGCTAAGGCGCGTGTCCTTTACAATGAGCAGTTCTTC
cdr3_aa: CASSQDEYEAKARVLYNEQFF

j_call: TRBJ1-1
d_call: -
clone_size: -
v_call: TRBV27
cdr3_nt: TGTGCCAGCAGTCTCCATAGGGGATCAGGGCACAACACTGAAGCTTTCTTT
cdr3_aa: CASSLHRGSGHNTEAFF

j_call: TRBJ1-3
d_call: -
clone_size: -
v_call: TRBV4-3
cdr3_nt: TGCGCCAGCAGCCAAGATTGGCAGGGGCCTGGAAACACCATATATTTT
cdr3_aa: CASSQDWQGPGNTIYF